This passage covers 15 T cell receptor beta chains from one sample sequenced in a study of T cell responses to AZD1222 COVID-19 vaccine. Sequenced by immunoSEQ multiplex PCR; TCRdb stores in-frame clones only, minus some. There are some 190,000 clones in the sample; about 93% occur only once, and roughly 1.9% lies in the top ten. Source: peripheral blood, taken 28 days after the second AZD1222 dose. All receptors derive from an adult who received the AZD1222 COVID-19 vaccine.

The chain joins TRBV5-4 to TRBJ2-7, with a tentative D call TRBD1 (8 bases). The CDR3 loop spans 16 amino acids. The V end lost 1 base, the J end lost 4 bases, and 18 bases lay between the germline ends. Looked up from germline, CDR1 is SGHNT and CDR2 is YYREEE (reference sequence). CDR3 nucleotide sequence: TGTGCCAGCAGCTTGATGGGGGGGACAGGTCGGTACGAGCAGTACTTC. This gives the protein CASSLMGGTGRYEQYF.

This sequence joins TRBV12-3 or TRBV12-4 and TRBJ2-1; D might be TRBD1 (5 bases). This CDR3 is 11 amino acids long. Trimming took 5 bases from V and 9 from J, leaving 8 bases between them. The CDR3 coding sequence is TGTGCCAGCAGTGGGGCTGGTGAGCAGTTCTTC. Translating gives CASSGAGEQFF.

The J gene is TRBJ2-7, the V gene TRBV7-2, with 12 bases matching TRBD2. The V gene's germline CDR1 is SGHTA and CDR2 FQGNSA. This CDR3 spans 14 amino acids. Germline trimming cut 5 bases from V and 4 bases from J; bases unmatched to any gene: 3. In DNA form, the CDR3 reads TGTGCCAGCAGCCGGACTAGCGGGAAATACGAGCAGTACTTC. Its translation: CASSRTSGKYEQYF. Complete variable domain (other parts from reference TRBV7-2 and TRBJ2-7): GAGVSQSPSNKVTEKGKDVELRCDPISGHTALYWYRQSLGQGLEFLIYFQGNSAPDKSGLPSDRFSAERTGGSVSTLTIQRTQQEDSAVYLCASSRTSGKYEQYFGPGTRLTVT.

Points on this clone: The identical CDR3 is also encoded by other nucleotide sequences in the sample. V is TRBV7-9 and J is TRBJ2-7; D is perhaps TRBD1 (5 bases). Trimming took 1 base from V and 1 from J, leaving 8 bases between them. Germline values: CDR1 SEHNR, CDR2 FQNEAQ (reference sequence). This CDR3 region has 14 residues. CDR3 residues: CASSLDRSSYEQYF. Here the CDR3 DNA reads TGTGCCAGCAGCTTAGACAGGTCATCCTACGAGCAGTACTTC.

This chain links TRBV15 with TRBJ2-1, with TRBD1 matching over 9 bases. CDR3 length: 16 residues. Germline-derived CDR1 and CDR2 are LNHNV and YYDKDF (reference sequence). V gave up 3 bases and J gave up 8 bases; unmatched junction bases: 11. The CDR3 loop is CATSRGGDREEDEQFF. The CDR3 region has the DNA TGTGCCACCAGCAGGGGGGGGGACAGGGAAGAGGATGAGCAGTTCTTC.

V is TRBV7-9 and J is TRBJ1-6, with 7 bases identical to TRBD1. Germline values: CDR1 SEHNR, CDR2 FQNEAQ (reference sequence). The junction had 7 bases not matched to a gene; V was cut back by 4 bases and J by 7 bases. The CDR3 contains 15 residues. The CDR3 reads CASSSGDRINSPLHF. The CDR3 nucleotides read TGTGCCAGCAGCTCGGGGGACAGAATAAATTCACCCCTCCACTTT.

This clone was found a few times. The chain combines TRBV12-3 or TRBV12-4 with TRBJ2-7; no reliable D call. CDR3 size: 11 residues. V lost 3 bases, J lost 4 bases, and 4 bases lay in between. CDR3 sequence reads: CASSFQYEQYF. CDR3 bases: TGTGCCAGCAGTTTTCAGTACGAGCAGTACTTC.

The chain employs TRBV7-2 and TRBJ2-1; 12 nucleotides match TRBD1. The CDR3 sequence is 16 residues long. CDR1 is SGHTA, CDR2 FQGNSA, per germline. J lost 8 bases, V lost 1 base, and 6 bases had no gene match. CDR3 nucleotide sequence: TGTGCCAGCAGCTTAGTGGGGACAGGGGGCTGGGATGAGCAGTTCTTC. Its protein is CASSLVGTGGWDEQFF.

The chain joins TRBV4-1 to TRBJ1-6; D is unresolved. Germline V gives CDR1 MGHRA, CDR2 YSYEKL. Trimming removed 4 bases at V and 7 bases at J, with 20 bases between. The CDR3 contains 17 residues. This chain's CDR3 is CASSPAAPRVGNSPLHF. In DNA form, the CDR3 reads TGCGCCAGCAGCCCAGCCGCTCCGAGGGTGGGGAATTCACCCCTCCACTTT.

The chain links TRBV9 to TRBJ2-7, with D perhaps assigned TRBD1 or TRBD2 (5 bases each). Germline CDR1 reads SGDLS; CDR2 reads YYNGEE. Trimming removed 0 bases at V and 2 bases at J, with 9 bases between. This CDR3 has 14 amino acids. CDR3 protein: CASSVAEGPYEQYF. The CDR3 DNA reads TGTGCCAGCAGCGTAGCTGAGGGGCCCTACGAGCAGTACTTC.

The gene calls are TRBV6-8 and TRBJ1-3, with D maybe TRBD1 (5 bases). Germline CDR1 is MNHGY and CDR2 is SAAAGT. Trimming left V 2 bases short and J 3 bases short, with 11 bases between. The CDR3 runs 15 residues. CDR3 in amino acids: CASSYPTVGGNTIYF. The CDR3 nucleotides are TGTGCCAGCAGTTACCCGACAGTGGGTGGAAACACCATATATTTT.

This chain uses TRBV6-1 with TRBJ1-6, with 8 positions matching TRBD1. This CDR3 comprises 19 residues. The V gene's germline CDR1 is MNHNS and CDR2 SASEGT. Trimming cost V 1 base and J 3 bases; bases outside gene matches: 11. This CDR3 is CASSEVGRGLTFYNSPLHF. CDR3 nucleotides: TGTGCCAGCAGTGAAGTTGGCAGGGGGCTGACTTTCTATAATTCACCCCTCCACTTT.

The V and J genes are TRBV9 and TRBJ1-1, with D possibly matching TRBD1 (5 bases). The V end lost 0 bases, the J end lost 1 base, and 19 bases lay between the germline ends. CDR1 and CDR2 from the germline V gene are SGDLS and YYNGEE. This CDR3 region has 18 residues. The chain's CDR3 is CASSVGTGTDSRNTEAFF. In DNA, the CDR3 is TGTGCCAGCAGCGTAGGAACAGGTACCGACTCAAGGAACACTGAAGCTTTCTTT. The entire variable domain, with the rest obtained from reference TRBV9 and TRBJ1-1, is as follows: DSGVTQTPKHLITATGQRVTLRCSPRSGDLSVYWYQQSLDQGLQFLIQYYNGEERAKGNILERFSAQQFPDLHSELNLSSLELGDSALYFCASSVGTGTDSRNTEAFFGQGTRLTVV.

This chain uses TRBV18 with TRBJ2-5; D is unclear. Trimming took 1 base from V and 2 from J, leaving 11 bases between them. Germline values: CDR1 KGHSH, CDR2 LQKENI. The CDR3 runs 15 residues. Here the CDR3 reads CASSPRGRPQETQYF. The CDR3 bases are TGTGCCAGCTCACCACGAGGACGACCACAAGAGACCCAGTACTTC. Variable domain in full (rest from reference TRBV18 and TRBJ2-5): NAGVMQNPRHLVRRRGQEARLRCSPMKGHSHVYWYRQLPEEGLKFMVYLQKENIIDESGMPKERFSAEFPKEGPSILRIQQVVRGDSAAYFCASSPRGRPQETQYFGPGTRLLVL.

This rearrangement joins TRBV27 to TRBJ2-7; perhaps TRBD1 as D (6 bases). Trimming took 5 bases from V and 2 from J, leaving 16 bases between them. The germline V gene has CDR1 MNHEY and CDR2 SMNVEV (reference sequence). CDR3 size: 15 residues. The CDR3 here is CASSDTGWPTYEQYF. For the CDR3, the DNA is TGTGCCAGCAGTGACACAGGGTGGCCTACCTACGAGCAGTACTTC.